Following are 14 T cell receptor beta chains from one sample sequenced in a study of human T cells and chemical hapten exposure. TCRdb re-analysed the RACE reads in MiXCR, keeping a single row per CDR3 protein. The sample includes more than 300,000 distinct CDR3 sequences, over 5% of them seen just once. Time point denoted: pre-sensitization, week 0. Treatment defined: therapeutic diphenylcyclopropenone sensitization with weekly scalp DPC. Here the sequenced sample was whole blood, taken in connection with sensitization to the hapten diphenylcyclopropenone (DPC). Receptors were obtained from a woman younger than 35 with alopecia areata. Some clones in this sample may be carry-over from other donors' samples.

In its sample, this clonotype was seen a few times. The gene calls are TRBV27 and TRBJ1-1, with D hard to call. Looked up from germline, CDR1 is MNHEY and CDR2 is SMNVEV (reference sequence). V was clipped by 1 base and J by 0 bases, with 6 bases between them. The CDR3 sequence is 14 residues long. CDR3 in amino acids: CASSLYPLNTEAFF. As DNA, the CDR3 is TGTGCCAGCAGTTTATACCCGTTGAACACTGAAGCTTTCTTT.

The chain carries TRBV12-5 and TRBJ1-2; D gene ambiguous. V was pared by 4 bases and J by 7 bases, with 10 bases between. This CDR3 has 12 residues. Germline V gene sequence: CDR1 LGHNT, CDR2 FRNRAP. CDR3 protein: CASGSPGLGYTF. The DNA for the CDR3 is TGTGCTAGTGGTTCGCCGGGTCTTGGCTACACCTTC.

This clonotype came up a few times. CDR3 amino acids: CASSQGTSPSTDTQYF. In DNA form, the CDR3 reads TGCGCCAGCAGCCAAGGGACTTCACCTAGCACAGATACGCAGTATTTT. The chain recombines TRBV4-3 with TRBJ2-3; possibly TRBD2 for D (5 bases). V was pared by 1 base and J by 0 bases, with 11 bases between. CDR1 and CDR2 (germline): LGHNA, YSLEER. The CDR3 is 16 residues long.

A few counts support this clonotype. The rearrangement uses TRBV18 and TRBJ2-2; maybe TRBD1 (5 bases). Germline V gene data show CDR1 as KGHSH and CDR2 as LQKENI. V was pared by 0 bases and J by 1 base, with 6 bases between. The CDR3 runs to 15 residues. CDR3 region: CASSPPGQNTGELFF. In DNA, the CDR3 is TGTGCCAGCTCACCACCGGGGCAGAACACCGGGGAGCTGTTTTTT.

Details on this clonotype: Its ends do not fully match the called genes, so a read error is possible. This sequence joins TRBV10-3 and TRBJ2-1; TRBD2 aligns across 8 bases. CDR3 length: 15 amino acids. Germline-derived CDR1 and CDR2 are ENHRY and SYGVKD. The CDR3, as DNA: TGTGCCATCAGTGAGGAGACTAGCGACTACATTGAGCAGTTCTTC. Its translation: CAISEETSDYIEQFF.

This clonotype was seen many times. V gene TRBV6-5 combines with J gene TRBJ1-3; 7 positions agree with TRBD1. CDR3 size: 13 residues. V shed 5 bases, J shed 4 bases, and the junction held 2 bases outside the gene matches. CDR1 and CDR2 from the germline V gene are MNHEY and SVGAGI. CDR3 sequence reads: CASSRDRGNTIYF. The CDR3 bases are TGTGCCAGCAGTCGGGACAGAGGAAACACCATATATTTT.

The table lists this clonotype with a few counts. The V and J genes are TRBV10-3 and TRBJ1-1, with D unresolved. This CDR3 contains 14 residues. Germline CDR1 is ENHRY and CDR2 is SYGVKD. V dropped 3 bases and J dropped 5 bases, with 13 bases sitting between them. CDR3 amino acids: CAISDVAAKTEAFF. In nucleotides, the CDR3 is TGTGCCATCAGTGACGTGGCAGCAAAAACTGAAGCTTTCTTT.

Many counts were recorded for this clonotype. The chain couples TRBV10-3 to TRBJ2-1, with 11 bases fitting TRBD2. Germline V gives CDR1 ENHRY, CDR2 SYGVKD. The CDR3 runs 15 residues. The junction had 8 bases not matched to a gene; V was cut back by 3 bases and J by 10 bases. This CDR3 is CAISDPSGGRAEQFF. CDR3 DNA sequence: TGTGCCATCAGTGACCCTAGCGGGGGGCGAGCCGAGCAGTTCTTC.

J is TRBJ1-1 and V is TRBV27, with D uncertain. The V end lost 4 bases, the J end lost 4 bases, and 13 bases lay between the germline ends. Germline-derived CDR1 and CDR2 are MNHEY and SMNVEV (reference sequence). This CDR3 contains 14 residues. The CDR3, as DNA: TGTGCCAGCAGTTGGGGTGTGGGGTTCACTGAAGCTTTCTTT. As protein: CASSWGVGFTEAFF.

This clonotype was counted at least ten times. The chain has TRBV20-1 and TRBJ2-5; D gene unclear. Germline V gives CDR1 DFQATT, CDR2 SNEGSKA (reference sequence). V was clipped by 4 bases and J by 5 bases, with 5 bases between them. CDR3 size: 10 residues. CDR3 sequence reads: CSAMGETQYF. The CDR3 coding sequence is TGCAGTGCTATGGGGGAGACCCAGTACTTC.

This clonotype occurred many times. The J gene is TRBJ2-7, the V gene TRBV4-3; D perhaps matches TRBD1 (5 bases). Germline CDR1 LGHNA, CDR2 YSLEER. The CDR3 has 16 amino acids. V lost 0 bases, J lost 0 bases, and 12 bases lay in between. CDR3 sequence: CASSQDLNRPSYEQYF. Here the CDR3 DNA reads TGCGCCAGCAGCCAAGACCTAAACAGGCCCTCCTACGAGCAGTACTTC.

In this sample, this clonotype turned up many times. The chain is built from TRBV3-1 and TRBJ1-5; D is perhaps TRBD1 (6 bases). The V gene's germline CDR1 is LGHDT and CDR2 YNNKEL (reference sequence). Trimming removed 5 bases at V and 3 bases at J, with 14 bases between. The CDR3 sequence is 15 residues long. The CDR3 nucleotides read TGTGCCAGCAGCGCCCAAGACAGGCCCAATCAGCCCCAGCATTTT. Its translation: CASSAQDRPNQPQHF.

This clonotype was seen many times. The chain uses TRBV4-3 and TRBJ1-1, with D unresolved. Germline CDR1 is LGHNA and CDR2 is YSLEER. V was cut by 3 bases and J by 1 base, with 12 bases left in between. The CDR3 sequence is 15 residues long. In DNA, the CDR3 is TGCGCCAGCAGCCAGCAGGACGGAGGGAACACTGAAGCTTTCTTT. This encodes CASSQQDGGNTEAFF.

This clonotype was seen only a few times. V and J are TRBV12-3 or TRBV12-4 and TRBJ2-6; possible D gene TRBD1, 6 bases. With 3 bases removed from V and 4 bases from J, the gap between germline ends came to 19 bases. The CDR3 is made up of 18 amino acids. CDR3 sequence reads: CASSFATGVLGGANVLTF. CDR3 sequence (DNA): TGTGCCAGCAGTTTTGCGACAGGCGTGCTGGGAGGGGCCAACGTCCTGACTTTC.